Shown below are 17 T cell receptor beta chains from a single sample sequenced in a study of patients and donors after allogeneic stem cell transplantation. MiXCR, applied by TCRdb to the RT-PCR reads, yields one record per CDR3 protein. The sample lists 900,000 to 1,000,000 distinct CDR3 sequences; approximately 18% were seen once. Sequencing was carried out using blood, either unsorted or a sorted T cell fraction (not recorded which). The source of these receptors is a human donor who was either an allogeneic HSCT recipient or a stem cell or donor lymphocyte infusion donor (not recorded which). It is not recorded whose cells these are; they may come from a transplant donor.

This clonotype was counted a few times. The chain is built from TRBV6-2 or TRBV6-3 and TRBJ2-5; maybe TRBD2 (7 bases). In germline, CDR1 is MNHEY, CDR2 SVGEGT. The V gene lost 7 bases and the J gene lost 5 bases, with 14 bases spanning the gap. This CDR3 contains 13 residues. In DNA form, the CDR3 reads TGTGCCAGCACCCAAGGGGGGGGTGAGACCCAGTACTTC. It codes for CASTQGGGETQYF.

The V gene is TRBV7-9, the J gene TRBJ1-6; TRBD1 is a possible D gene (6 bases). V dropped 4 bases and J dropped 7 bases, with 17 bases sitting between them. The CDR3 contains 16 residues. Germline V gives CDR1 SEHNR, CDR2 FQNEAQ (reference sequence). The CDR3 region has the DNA TGTGCCAGCAGCTCCACAGGGAGCGCGTTCAATTCACCCCTCCACTTT. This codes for CASSSTGSAFNSPLHF.

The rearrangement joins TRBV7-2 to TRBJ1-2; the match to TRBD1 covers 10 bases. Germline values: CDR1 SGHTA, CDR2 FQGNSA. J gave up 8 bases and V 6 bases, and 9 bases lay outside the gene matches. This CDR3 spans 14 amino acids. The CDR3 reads CASRPTGGGGGYTF. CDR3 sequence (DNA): TGTGCCAGCAGGCCGACAGGGGGCGGAGGGGGCTACACCTTC.

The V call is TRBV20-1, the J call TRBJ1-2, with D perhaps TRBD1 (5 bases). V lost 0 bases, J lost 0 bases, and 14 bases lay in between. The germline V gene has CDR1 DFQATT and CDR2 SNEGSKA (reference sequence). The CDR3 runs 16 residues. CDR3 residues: CSARDSGRGPNYGYTF. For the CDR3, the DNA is TGCAGTGCTAGAGATTCGGGGCGGGGACCTAACTATGGCTACACCTTC.

The CDR3 here is CASSFFRTGNTGELFF. CDR3 DNA: TGTGCCAGCAGTTTCTTTCGGACAGGGAACACCGGGGAGCTGTTTTTT. The rearrangement joins TRBV12-3 or TRBV12-4 to TRBJ2-2, with 7 bases matching TRBD1. The CDR3 length is 16 residues. The V gene end was trimmed by 3 bases and the J gene end by 1 base; junction bases not matched to a gene: 5.

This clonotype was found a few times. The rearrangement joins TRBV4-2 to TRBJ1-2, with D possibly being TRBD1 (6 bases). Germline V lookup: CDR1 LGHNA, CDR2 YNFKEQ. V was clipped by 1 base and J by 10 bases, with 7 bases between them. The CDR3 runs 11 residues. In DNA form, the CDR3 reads TGTGCCAGCAGCCAAGGGACAGTCTACACCTTC. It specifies CASSQGTVYTF.

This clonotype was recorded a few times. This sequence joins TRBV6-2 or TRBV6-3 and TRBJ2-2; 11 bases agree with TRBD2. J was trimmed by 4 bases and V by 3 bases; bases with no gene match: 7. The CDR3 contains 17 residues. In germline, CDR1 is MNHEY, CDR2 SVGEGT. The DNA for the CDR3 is TGTGCCAGCAGTTATCCCCGACTAGCGGGGACCACCGGGGAGCTGTTTTTT. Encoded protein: CASSYPRLAGTTGELFF.

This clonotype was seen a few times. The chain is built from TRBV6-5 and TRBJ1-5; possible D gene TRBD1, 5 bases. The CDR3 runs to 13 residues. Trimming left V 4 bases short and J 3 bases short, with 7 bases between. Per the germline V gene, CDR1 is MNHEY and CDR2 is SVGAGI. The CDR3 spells CASSSRVNQPQHF. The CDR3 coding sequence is TGTGCCAGCAGTTCCAGGGTCAATCAGCCCCAGCATTTT.

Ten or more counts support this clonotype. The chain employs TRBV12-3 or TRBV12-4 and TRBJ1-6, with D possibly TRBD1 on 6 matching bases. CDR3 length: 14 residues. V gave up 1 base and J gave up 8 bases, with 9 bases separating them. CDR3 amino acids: CASSLGQDHSPLHF. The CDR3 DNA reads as TGTGCCAGCAGTTTAGGACAGGATCATTCACCCCTCCACTTT.

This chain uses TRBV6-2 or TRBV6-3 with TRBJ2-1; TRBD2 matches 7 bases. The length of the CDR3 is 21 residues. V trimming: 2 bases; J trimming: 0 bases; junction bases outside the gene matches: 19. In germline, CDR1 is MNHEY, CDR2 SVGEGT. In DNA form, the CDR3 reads TGTGCCAGCAGTTACGGAGTTGGTGGGGGTAGCGGGCTAATCTCCTACAATGAGCAGTTCTTC. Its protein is CASSYGVGGGSGLISYNEQFF.

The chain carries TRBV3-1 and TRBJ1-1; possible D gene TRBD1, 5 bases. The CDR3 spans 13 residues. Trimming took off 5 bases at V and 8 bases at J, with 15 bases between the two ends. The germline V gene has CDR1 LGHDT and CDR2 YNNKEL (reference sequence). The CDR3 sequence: CASSVRGGSEAFF. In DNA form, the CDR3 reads TGTGCCAGCAGCGTAAGGGGCGGTTCAGAAGCTTTCTTT.

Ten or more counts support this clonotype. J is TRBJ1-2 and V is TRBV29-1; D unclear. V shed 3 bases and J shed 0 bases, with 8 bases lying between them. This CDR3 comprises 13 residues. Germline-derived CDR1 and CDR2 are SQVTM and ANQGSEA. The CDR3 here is CSVDTEANYGYTF. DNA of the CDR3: TGCAGCGTTGATACCGAAGCTAACTATGGCTACACCTTC.

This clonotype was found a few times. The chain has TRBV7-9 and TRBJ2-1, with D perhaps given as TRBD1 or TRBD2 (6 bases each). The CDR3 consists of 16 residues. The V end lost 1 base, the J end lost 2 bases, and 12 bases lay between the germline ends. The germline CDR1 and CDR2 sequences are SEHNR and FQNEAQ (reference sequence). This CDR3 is CASSLDGGSTYNEQFF. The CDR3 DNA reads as TGTGCCAGCAGCTTAGACGGGGGCAGCACCTACAATGAGCAGTTCTTC.

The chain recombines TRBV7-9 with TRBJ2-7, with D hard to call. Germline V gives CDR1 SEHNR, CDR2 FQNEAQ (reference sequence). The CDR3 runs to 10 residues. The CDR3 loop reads CAWELGEQYF. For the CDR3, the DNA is TGTGCGTGGGAATTGGGCGAGCAGTACTTC.

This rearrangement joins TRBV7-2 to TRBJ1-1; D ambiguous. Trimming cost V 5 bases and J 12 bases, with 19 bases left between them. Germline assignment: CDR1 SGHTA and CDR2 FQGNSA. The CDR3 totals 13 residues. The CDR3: CASSVWAAEATFF. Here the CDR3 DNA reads TGTGCCAGCAGCGTTTGGGCGGCAGAGGCGACTTTCTTT.

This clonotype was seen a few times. CDR3 region: CASSFSRRGTEAFF. CDR3 coding DNA: TGTGCCAGCAGTTTCTCGCGTCGGGGGACTGAAGCTTTCTTT. This sequence joins TRBV12-3 or TRBV12-4 and TRBJ1-1; a weak D match, TRBD1 (5 bases). The V and J ends lost 3 bases and 5 bases respectively, with 13 bases between them. The CDR3 consists of 14 residues.

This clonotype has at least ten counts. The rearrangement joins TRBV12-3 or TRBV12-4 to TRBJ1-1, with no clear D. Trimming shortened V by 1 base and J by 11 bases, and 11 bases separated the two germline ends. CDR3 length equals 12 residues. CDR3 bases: TGTGCCAGCAGTTTAGATTCTCTGCTGGCTTTCTTT. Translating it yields CASSLDSLLAFF.